The clone carrying this T cell receptor beta chain was counted many times. This entry belongs to a study of identical twins. The CDR3 extends over 17 amino acids. V was shortened by 2 bases and J by 5 bases, with 18 bases between the two germline ends. Using its own MiXCR run on the 5' RACE reads, TCRdb lists one record per CDR3 protein. The table lists around 230,000 distinct CDR3 sequences, approximately 7.1% of them singletons. The sample was also reused in another study, on T cells expressing NK-cell markers. This second study notes: Sorted CD3+CD56+NKG2C+, CD3+CD56+NKG2C- and CD3+CD56-NKG2C+ T cells provided the TCR beta repertoires.

The receptor was isolated from a woman aged 18-35 years in good health. The sample taken for sequencing was CD8+ T cells sorted from blood. V and J are TRBV12-3 or TRBV12-4 and TRBJ2-2, with D perhaps TRBD2 (6 bases). The CDR3 loop reads CASSLKLGQGGTGELFF. The CDR3 bases are TGTGCCAGCAGTTTAAAATTGGGCCAGGGAGGTACCGGGGAGCTGTTTTTT.